This TCR beta chain was observed in a study of identical twins. The CDR3 is 16 residues long. TCRdb redid the calling of the 5' RACE reads with MiXCR, one entry per CDR3 protein. This table has 1,800,000 or so distinct CDR3 sequences, about 30% appearing once. This clonotype was seen a few times. The material sequenced was cord blood. The V gene is TRBV21-1, the J gene TRBJ1-4; the D call in the table, TRBD1, was not verified against the DNA. TRBV21-1 is tagged as a pseudogene. This clonotype was obtained from a newborn girl in good health. The CDR3 nucleotides are TGTGCCAGCAGCAAAGATGCCCCCCGACCTAATGAAAAACTGTTTTTT. Translation: CASSKDAPRPNEKLFF.